This TCR beta chain was obtained from a study of liver allograft versus peripheral blood T cells. As for the study in general: Graft-liver T cell receptor repertoires were compared against recipient peripheral blood repertoires.

CDR3 length equals 15 residues. Germline CDR1 and CDR2: SGDLS and YYNGEE. Losses at the gene ends were 0 bases for V and 3 bases for J; bases not matched to a gene: 3. Each CDR3 protein gets one entry after TCRdb re-called the reads with MiXCR. The repertoire holds 6,500 to 9,000 distinct CDR3 sequences, with about 19% as singletons. This clonotype was seen ten or more times. This receptor was obtained from a human patient who had a liver transplant. A subset of T cells may come from the graft donor. V usage is TRBV9 and J usage is TRBJ1-5; 7 nucleotides match TRBD1. The CDR3 DNA reads TGTGCCAGCAGCGTAGGGGACAGCCCCAATCAGCCCCAGCATTTT. Its translation: CASSVGDSPNQPQHF.